These 13 T cell receptor beta chains were all obtained from the same sample, sequenced in a study of radiotherapy plus CTLA-4 blockade in lung cancer. Measured with immunoSEQ multiplex PCR; TCRdb has only the in-frame clones, and not every one. Seen here are approximately 30,000 clones, around 70% observed once, and the top ten hold roughly 4.8%. Sample: peripheral blood, taken from a patient treated with radiotherapy plus ipilimumab. These receptors all come from a human donor with non-small cell lung cancer whose response to radiotherapy plus ipilimumab could not be evaluated.

The gene calls are TRBV29-1 and TRBJ1-6; the match to TRBD1 covers 10 bases. CDR3 length: 14 residues. CDR1 is SQVTM and CDR2 is ANQGSEA in the germline V gene. V was clipped by 8 bases and J by 7 bases; unmatched bases: 8. CDR3 nucleotides: TGCAGCACCAGTGGACAGGGGGGAAATTCACCCCTCCACTTT. Encoded protein: CSTSGQGGNSPLHF.

In DNA, the CDR3 is TGTGCCAGCAGAGATTCACAGGGGGCTACAGGGCAGCCCCAGCATTTT. Its protein product is CASRDSQGATGQPQHF. V gene TRBV2 combines with J gene TRBJ1-5, with TRBD1 identical over 9 bases. The germline V gene has CDR1 SNHLY and CDR2 FYNNEI. CDR3 length: 16 residues. The V segment lost 6 bases and the J segment 7 bases; nucleotides outside the gene matches: 13.

This clone was seen more than once but under ten times. This rearrangement joins TRBV7-9 to TRBJ2-1, with 12 positions matching TRBD1. This CDR3 is 16 amino acids long. V was clipped by 3 bases and J by 4 bases; unmatched bases: 4. Looked up from germline, CDR1 is SEHNR and CDR2 is FQNEAQ (reference sequence). The CDR3 DNA is TGTGCCAGCAGCTTCCCGGGACAGGGGGCATACAATGAGCAGTTCTTC. Protein: CASSFPGQGAYNEQFF. Full variable domain (rest looked up from reference TRBV7-9 and TRBJ2-1): DTGVSQNPRHKITKRGQNVTFRCDPISEHNRLYWYRQTLGQGPEFLTYFQNEAQLEKSRLLSDRFSAERPKGSFSTLEIQRTEQGDSAMYLCASSFPGQGAYNEQFFGPGTRLTVL.

The CDR3 nucleotides read TGTGCCAGCAGCTTGGCAGGGCCGCGGACAGATACGCAGTATTTT. It translates to CASSLAGPRTDTQYF. The chain has TRBV5-4 and TRBJ2-3, with D perhaps TRBD1 (5 bases). This CDR3 region has 15 residues. Trimming pared 0 bases from V and 3 bases from J, leaving 11 bases between. Germline V gene data show CDR1 as SGHNT and CDR2 as YYREEE (reference sequence).

The chain combines TRBV5-4 with TRBJ2-1; D call uncertain. Germline V gene lookup returns CDR1 SGHNT and CDR2 YYREEE (reference sequence). CDR3 length: 12 residues. V lost 4 bases to trimming and J lost 10 bases, with 12 bases between them. The CDR3 bases are TGTGCCAGCAGCGGTGGTGCCAGGGAGCAGTTCTTC. Its translation is CASSGGAREQFF.

This chain links TRBV19 with TRBJ2-2, with 10 bases aligning to TRBD1. V lost 5 bases and J lost 0; bases outside the gene matches: 6. From germline, CDR1 is LNHDA and CDR2 SQIVND (reference sequence). The CDR3 runs 17 residues. The chain's CDR3 is CASSSRTGGTNTGELFF. CDR3 DNA: TGTGCCAGTAGTTCCCGGACAGGGGGTACGAACACCGGGGAGCTGTTTTTT.

J is TRBJ2-6 and V is TRBV27; D perhaps matches TRBD1 (5 bases). Trimming shortened V by 0 bases and J by 0 bases, and 9 bases separated the two germline ends. In germline, CDR1 is MNHEY, CDR2 SMNVEV (reference sequence). The CDR3 runs 17 residues. The DNA of the CDR3 is TGTGCCAGCAGTTTATCGAGACAGACCTCTGGGGCCAACGTCCTGACTTTC. It yields the protein CASSLSRQTSGANVLTF.

In its sample, this clone was seen once. The chain joins TRBV4-3 to TRBJ1-5; 8 bases match TRBD1. The V and J ends lost 0 bases and 2 bases, in that order; junction bases with no gene match: 6. The CDR3 loop spans 17 amino acids. Germline V gives CDR1 LGHNA, CDR2 YSLEER. The CDR3 sequence: CASSQDRDRGRNQPQHF. CDR3 bases: TGCGCCAGCAGCCAAGATCGAGACAGGGGCCGCAATCAGCCCCAGCATTTT.

The sample holds a few counts of this clone. The chain has TRBV2 and TRBJ2-6; a possible D gene is TRBD1 (6 bases). The CDR3 loop spans 15 amino acids. V lost 6 bases and J 4 bases, leaving 13 bases between the germline ends. The germline V gene encodes CDR1 SNHLY and CDR2 FYNNEI. For the CDR3, the DNA is TGTGCCAGCAGCTCTACAGGGACCGGGGCCAACGTCCTGACTTTC. Translating it yields CASSSTGTGANVLTF.

This clone was counted only a few times. The J gene is TRBJ2-5, the V gene TRBV4-2, with no clear D. The V end was cut by 0 bases, the J end by 1 base, with 9 bases between. The CDR3 is 15 amino acids. The germline V gene has CDR1 LGHNA and CDR2 YNFKEQ. CDR3 loop: CASSQDRRGQETQYF. CDR3 in DNA: TGTGCCAGCAGCCAAGATCGCCGCGGCCAAGAGACCCAGTACTTC.

The chain recombines TRBV7-9 with TRBJ2-4; possible D gene TRBD1, 6 bases. The V and J ends lost 5 bases and 0 bases respectively, with 14 bases between them. Germline values: CDR1 SEHNR, CDR2 FQNEAQ (reference sequence). The CDR3 is 16 residues long. The CDR3: CASSPGGVQAKNIQYF. Here the CDR3 DNA reads TGTGCCAGCAGCCCTGGGGGCGTGCAAGCCAAAAACATTCAGTACTTC. Looking up the rest from reference TRBV7-9 and TRBJ2-4 gives the full variable domain: DTGVSQNPRHKITKRGQNVTFRCDPISEHNRLYWYRQTLGQGPEFLTYFQNEAQLEKSRLLSDRFSAERPKGSFSTLEIQRTEQGDSAMYLCASSPGGVQAKNIQYFGAGTRLSVL.

The chain links TRBV7-2 to TRBJ2-3, with 8 bases identical to TRBD1. Trimming removed 5 bases from V and 4 bases from J; junction bases left unmatched: 8. The V gene's germline CDR1 is SGHTA and CDR2 FQGNSA. This CDR3 is built from 15 residues. The CDR3 is CASSRDRWTADTQYF. CDR3 sequence (DNA): TGTGCCAGCAGCCGGGACAGGTGGACCGCAGATACGCAGTATTTT.

This clone was seen a handful of times. This chain links TRBV6-5 with TRBJ2-7; 7 nucleotides align to TRBD1. Germline lookup yields CDR1 MNHEY and CDR2 SVGAGI. The CDR3 contains 14 residues. The V gene end was trimmed by 6 bases and the J gene end by 7 bases; junction bases not matched to a gene: 12. The DNA of the CDR3 is TGTGCCAGCAGCCCGCCAGGGGGAGTAGGGGAGCAGTACTTC. Translating it yields CASSPPGGVGEQYF.